The clone carrying this T cell receptor (beta chain) was seen a handful of times. Its specificity is unknown. The data were taken from a study of T-cell memory formation after mild COVID-19. Background on the study: In these data, TCR clusters were largely donor specific. Study-level points and caveats: Specificity for SARS-CoV-2 was not confirmed among the second-wave clones peaking on day 37. Mostly located in CM and EM were contracting CD4+ clones, with contracting CD8+ clones located in EMRA.

TCRdb independently ran MiXCR on the 5' RACE reads; one entry per CDR3 protein. This sample has 200,000 to 300,000 distinct CDR3 sequences, with 16% found just once. The CDR3 length is 16 residues. In germline, CDR1 is SSHAT, CDR2 FNYEAQ (reference sequence). With V trimmed by 5 bases and J by 10 bases, 11 bases remained unmatched. The chain couples TRBV7-7 to TRBJ2-1; 13 bases agree with TRBD2. This TCR was recovered from a man younger than 30 who had mild COVID-19 (a few samples of this study predate the infection). Cell type and time point are not known. Sequencing used PBMCs or a T cell subset sorted from them (not recorded which). The CDR3 DNA follows: TGTGCCAGCAGCCCCATGACTAGCGGGGGGCGAGGGGAGCAGTTCTTC. It yields the protein CASSPMTSGGRGEQFF.